This TCR beta chain was captured in a study of blood T cell repertoires in COVID-19. For the study at large: T cells, B-cell-depleted T cells, or PBMCs provided the cDNA or gDNA that served as material.

The CDR3 consists of 16 residues. Germline CDR1 is SSHAT and CDR2 is FNYEAQ (reference sequence). V was pared by 8 bases and J by 5 bases, with 12 bases of the junction left unmatched. Per the study methods: Nucleated cell number was recorded as an estimate derived from reference gene primer amplification. Measured with immunoSEQ multiplex PCR; TCRdb has only the in-frame clones, and not every one. V, J and clone size were drawn from that table, and D and trimming were deduced from the DNA. Of approximately 210,000 clones in the sample, just over 85% were seen once. The source material was peripheral blood. The clonotype originates from a young man who had recovered from COVID-19. The V gene is TRBV7-7, the J gene TRBJ1-5; 10 bases are shared with TRBD1. The CDR3 nucleotides are TGTGCCAGCCTGGGGACAGGGGCGTTTTATCATCAGCCCCAGCATTTT. Translation: CASLGTGAFYHQPQHF.